This TCR beta chain stems from a study of blood T cell repertoires in COVID-19 (dated by TCRdb to 2020 to 2021). Regarding the complete study: Collaborator samples came from the United States, Italy and Spain and covered acute and convalescent phases of COVID-19. The material from the prospective study consisted of cDNA or gDNA derived from T cells, B-cell-depleted T cells, or PBMCs. The dataset comprised deeply sampled blood TCRbeta repertoires from subjects exposed to, actively infected with, or recovered from COVID-19. The repertoires were made available in a free public database intended to serve as a resource for research on the immune response to SARS-CoV-2. Samples came from the ongoing ImmuneRACE study (first 160 participants) plus 1,254 subjects from 6 global collaborators. Nearly every sample came with metadata listing a de-identified subject ID, COVID-19 status, age in years and sex. HLA class I and class II types, where available, came from metadata supplied by the sample provider rather than from assay-based typing. On the study overall, not on this receptor specifically: How much clinical and demographic metadata was included differed by source and by participant, and the metadata was provided uncurated.

TCRbeta CDR3 regions were amplified from genomic DNA using the immunoSEQ Assay, a bias-controlled multiplex PCR. As for how the authors treated the data: Nucleated cell counts per sample were estimated from amplification of reference gene primers within the assay. To quantify the absolute abundance of each unique TCRbeta CDR3 rearrangement, sequence reads were collapsed and filtered. Productive Simpson clonality was computed per sample as the square root of Simpson's diversity index over productive rearrangements. The table was pulled from immuneACCESS by TCRdb, which kept in-frame rearrangements only. Such tables lose some clones; where checked, under half of the loss comes from unresolved V genes, and the rest has no known cause. V, J and clone size are taken as reported in that table, and D and trimming were inferred from the DNA itself. In this sample the table shows approximately 100,000 clones, approximately 93% of which occur a single time. The biggest ten clones account for about 1% of the sample.

Collaborating institutions collected whole blood in K2EDTA tubes following their own protocols. For TCRbeta analysis, collaborators shipped samples in one of three forms: frozen whole blood, isolated PBMCs, or DNA extracted from either of those sample types. To note about this clone: Its antigen is not yet known. No per-base quality is available; no much larger clone lies one base away.

Taken from the germline V gene (reference sequence), the CDR1 and CDR2 loops are LGHDT and YNNKEL. Including cysteine and phenylalanine, the CDR3 has 16 amino acids. Just CDR3 DNA is preserved here, 48 bases in frame from base 1. V lost 5 bases and J lost 0 bases; the stretch between them is 14 bases long. The clonotype originates from a man in his sixties with acute or convalescent COVID-19. The sequenced sample was peripheral blood. The chain is made from TRBV3-1 (or the pseudogene TRBV3-2) and TRBJ1-3; too little of a D gene remains to name it. The nucleotide sequence is given as TGTGCCAGCAGCTCCACTCACGGGAGCTCTGGAAACACCATATATTTT. This codes for CASSSTHGSSGNTIYF.